This is a list of T cell receptor beta chains from one sample in a study of shared clonotypes between healthy human individuals. TCRdb's copy holds only in-frame clones and misses some; the assay was immunoSEQ multiplex PCR. Here the sample spans around 1.1 million clones, about 80% being singletons. The sample taken for sequencing was memory CD4+ T cells from PBMCs. These receptors originate from a man between 18 and 29 years old in good health. Some clones in this sample may be carry-over from other donors' samples. The CDR3 runs from the conserved cysteine through the conserved F or W. A D gene is named only where the DNA matches it firmly. Expanded clones get a size class; other rows say once, few or many, or leave the size out.

CDR3nt | CDR3aa | abundance | j_gene | v_gene | d_gene
TGTGCCAGCAGTTTCAGGCAGGGGGCATCTGGGGATGAAAAACTGTTTTTT | CASSFRQGASGDEKLFF | - | TRBJ1-4 | TRBV28 | TRBD1
TGTGCCAGCAGTGGAAATTTAGGCAACGTCAGGGGGGGAGTGAACTATGGCTACACCTTC | CASSGNLGNVRGGVNYGYTF | - | TRBJ1-2 | TRBV6-1 | TRBD1
TGTGCCAGCAGCTTCGGACAGGAGACCTCCTACGAGCAGTACTTC | CASSFGQETSYEQYF | - | TRBJ2-7 | TRBV11-2 | TRBD1
TGTGCCAGCAGCCCCGGGCTAGCGGAGAACAATGAGCAGTTCTTC | CASSPGLAENNEQFF | - | TRBJ2-1 | TRBV7-3 | TRBD2
TGTGCCAGCAGCGTAGAAGGCAGATACACTGAAGCTTTCTTT | CASSVEGRYTEAFF | - | TRBJ1-1 | TRBV9 | -
TGTGCCAGCAGCTTAGCTTATGGCACTTTCAATGGCTACACCTTC | CASSLAYGTFNGYTF | once | TRBJ1-2 | TRBV7-9 | -
TGTGCCAGCAGCGGGACCCGGGGTGTAGAGACCCAGTACTTC | CASSGTRGVETQYF | - | TRBJ2-5 | TRBV11-2 | -
TGCGCCAGCAGCGCCCAGGCAGGGAATACAGATACGCAGTATTTT | CASSAQAGNTDTQYF | - | TRBJ2-3 | TRBV5-1 | -
TGTGCCATCAGTGAGTCGGTTGCAGGGATCTATGGCTACACCTTC | CAISESVAGIYGYTF | - | TRBJ1-2 | TRBV10-3 | -
TGCGCCAGCAGCTTGGCTCCTCCGCTGGACGAGCAGTACTTC | CASSLAPPLDEQYF | - | TRBJ2-7 | TRBV5-1 | -
TGTGCCAGCACCCCAAGGCCGAACACCGGGGAGCTGTTTTTT | CASTPRPNTGELFF | - | TRBJ2-2 | TRBV6-5 | -
TGTGCCAGCAGCTTAGTGGGAGGGCTCTCTGGAAACACCATATATTTT | CASSLVGGLSGNTIYF | few | TRBJ1-3 | TRBV7-8 | -
TGCAGCGTTGAAAAGGGACAGGGCGGGAGATTAGATACGCAGTATTTT | CSVEKGQGGRLDTQYF | - | TRBJ2-3 | TRBV29-1 | TRBD1
TGTGCCTGGAGTTCGACGGGAAACACCATATATTTT | CAWSSTGNTIYF | - | TRBJ1-3 | TRBV30 | -
TGTGCCAGCAGTCAGGGCGGGGAGCTGTTTTTT | CASSQGGELFF | - | TRBJ2-2 | TRBV2 | -